This T cell receptor beta chain derives from a study of CXCR3-negative and CXCR3-positive naive CD8 T cells. The study, taken as a whole, reports: TCR strength was inferred from TRB CDR3 properties, while surface CD5 was comparable between naive subsets.

CDR3 size: 17 residues. Germline CDR1 is MGHRA and CDR2 is YSYEKL. The TRB libraries of cDNA were built by UMI-labeled 5' RACE. No DNA is given; TCRdb re-called the 5' RACE reads and lists each CDR3 protein once. The sample features about 28,000 distinct CDR3 sequences, with roughly 10% in its top ten. As regards this clonotype: What it binds is not known.

Sequences were obtained from memory CD8+ T cells from blood. The receptor comes from a human donor in good health. Some clones in this sample may be carry-over from other donors' samples. J is TRBJ2-5 and V is TRBV4-1. The CDR3 here is CASSPRQAGYGWETQYF.